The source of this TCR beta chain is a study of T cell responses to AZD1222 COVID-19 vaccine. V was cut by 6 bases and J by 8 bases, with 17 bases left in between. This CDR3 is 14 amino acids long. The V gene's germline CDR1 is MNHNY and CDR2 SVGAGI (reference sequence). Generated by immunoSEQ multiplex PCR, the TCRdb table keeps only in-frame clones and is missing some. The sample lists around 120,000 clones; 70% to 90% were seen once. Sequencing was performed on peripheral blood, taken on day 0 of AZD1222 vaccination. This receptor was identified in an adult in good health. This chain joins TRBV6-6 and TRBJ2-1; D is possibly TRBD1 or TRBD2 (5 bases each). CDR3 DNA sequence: TGTGCCAGCAGCCTCGAGGGGCGGTTTCATGAGCAGTTCTTC. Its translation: CASSLEGRFHEQFF.